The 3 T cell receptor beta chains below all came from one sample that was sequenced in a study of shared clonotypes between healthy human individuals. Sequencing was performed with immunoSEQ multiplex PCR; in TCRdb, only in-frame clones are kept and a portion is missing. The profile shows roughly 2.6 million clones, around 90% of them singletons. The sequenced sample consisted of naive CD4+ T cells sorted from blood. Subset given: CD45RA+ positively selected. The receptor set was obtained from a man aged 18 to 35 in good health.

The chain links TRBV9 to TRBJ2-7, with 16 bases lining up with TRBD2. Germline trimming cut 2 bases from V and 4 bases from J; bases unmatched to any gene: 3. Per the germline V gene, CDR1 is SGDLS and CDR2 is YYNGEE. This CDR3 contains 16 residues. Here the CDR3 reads CASSVGLAGGMYEQYF. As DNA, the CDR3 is TGTGCCAGCAGCGTGGGACTAGCGGGGGGGATGTACGAGCAGTACTTC.

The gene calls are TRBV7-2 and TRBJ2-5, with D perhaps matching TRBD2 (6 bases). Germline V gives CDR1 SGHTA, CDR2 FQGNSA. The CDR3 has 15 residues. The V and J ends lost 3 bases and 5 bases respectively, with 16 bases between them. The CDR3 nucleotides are TGTGCCAGCAGCTTTGTAACGGGAGACGTGGAGACCCAGTACTTC. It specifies CASSFVTGDVETQYF. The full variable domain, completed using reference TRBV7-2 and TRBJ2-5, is GAGVSQSPSNKVTEKGKDVELRCDPISGHTALYWYRQSLGQGLEFLIYFQGNSAPDKSGLPSDRFSAERTGGSVSTLTIQRTQQEDSAVYLCASSFVTGDVETQYFGPGTRLLVL.

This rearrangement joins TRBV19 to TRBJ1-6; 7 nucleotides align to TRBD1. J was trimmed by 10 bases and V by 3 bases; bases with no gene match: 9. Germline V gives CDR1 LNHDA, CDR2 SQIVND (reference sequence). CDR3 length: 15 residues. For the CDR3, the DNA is TGTGCCAGTAGTATCGACAGGGCCGGGGGATCACCCCTCCACTTT. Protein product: CASSIDRAGGSPLHF. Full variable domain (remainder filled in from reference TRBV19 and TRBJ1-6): DGGITQSPKYLFRKEGQNVTLSCEQNLNHDAMYWYRQDPGQGLRLIYYSQIVNDFQKGDIAEGYSVSREKKESFPLTVTSAQKNPTAFYLCASSIDRAGGSPLHFGNGTRLTVT.